This T cell receptor (beta chain) was found in a study of blood T cell repertoires in COVID-19. The wider study: The United States, Italy and Spain provided the acute and convalescent COVID-19 samples. Sources were T cells, B-cell-depleted T cells, or PBMCs; the material itself was cDNA or gDNA.

Germline values: CDR1 SGDLS, CDR2 YYNGEE. The CDR3 consists of 14 residues. V lost 3 bases to trimming and J lost 5 bases, with 13 bases between them. As originally analysed: The assay estimated nucleated cells by amplifying reference gene primers. Here immunoSEQ multiplex PCR was the method, and the copy in TCRdb shows in-frame clones only, minus some. The V and J calls and clone size are taken from that table; D and trimming were inferred from the DNA. Among about 120,000 clones, around 81% were seen once, and the ten largest hold around 4%. This TCR derives from a woman between 45 and 65 years old with acute or convalescent COVID-19. The chain is built from TRBV9 and TRBJ2-3; possibly TRBD2 for D (6 bases). Sequences were obtained from peripheral blood. The CDR3 region is CASSGQGGIDTQYF. The CDR3 nucleotides are TGTGCCAGCAGCGGGCAGGGCGGGATAGATACGCAGTATTTT.